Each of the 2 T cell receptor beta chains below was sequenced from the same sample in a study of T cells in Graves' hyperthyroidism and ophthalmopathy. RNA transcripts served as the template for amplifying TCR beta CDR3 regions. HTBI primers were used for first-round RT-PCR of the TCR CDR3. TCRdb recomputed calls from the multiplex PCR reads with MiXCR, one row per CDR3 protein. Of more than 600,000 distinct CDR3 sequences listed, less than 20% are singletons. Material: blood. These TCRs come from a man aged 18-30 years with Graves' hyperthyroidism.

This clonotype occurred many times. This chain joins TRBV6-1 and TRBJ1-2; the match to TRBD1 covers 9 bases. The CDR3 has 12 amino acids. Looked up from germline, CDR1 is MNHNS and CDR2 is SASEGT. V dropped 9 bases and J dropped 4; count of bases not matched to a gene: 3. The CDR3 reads CASSDRGYGYTF. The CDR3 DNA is TGTGCCAGTTCGGACAGGGGCTATGGCTACACCTTC.

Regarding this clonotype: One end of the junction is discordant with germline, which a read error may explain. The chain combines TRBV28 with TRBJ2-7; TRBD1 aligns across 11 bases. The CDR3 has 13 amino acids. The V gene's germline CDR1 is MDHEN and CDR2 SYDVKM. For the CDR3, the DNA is TGTGCCAGCAGTTTAGCTGGACAGGGGGCTTACCCCTTC. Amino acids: CASSLAGQGAYPF.